The 25 T cell receptor beta chains in this list originate from one sample, sequenced in a study of blood T cell repertoires in COVID-19. The protocol was immunoSEQ multiplex PCR, while the TCRdb copy is restricted to in-frame clones and leaves out a portion. Of some 240,000 clones in the sample, 90% were seen once. Material for sequencing was peripheral blood. The source is a woman aged 55-69 years with COVID-19, enrolled during active disease.

This chain links TRBV10-3 with TRBJ1-1; tentatively, D is TRBD1 (5 bases). CDR3 length: 13 amino acids. Trimming took off 1 base at V and 10 bases at J, with 13 bases between the two ends. Per germline, CDR1 ENHRY and CDR2 SYGVKD. Here the CDR3 reads CAISELDKGGAFF. In DNA, the CDR3 is TGTGCCATCAGTGAGTTGGACAAAGGTGGAGCTTTCTTT.

CDR3 in DNA: TGTGCCAGCAGCCCCACATGGACAGGGGGGATCTACACCTTC. Its translation is CASSPTWTGGIYTF. The chain has TRBV3-1 (or the pseudogene TRBV3-2) and TRBJ1-2, with TRBD1 matching 10 bases. The CDR3 length is 14 residues. The junction had 9 bases not matched to a gene; V was cut back by 4 bases and J by 10 bases. The germline V gene encodes CDR1 LGHDT and CDR2 YNNKEL (reference sequence).

J is TRBJ2-3 and V is TRBV5-1; unclear D gene. Looked up from germline, CDR1 is SGHRS and CDR2 is YFSETQ. Trimming removed 3 bases at V and 2 bases at J, with 10 bases between. The CDR3 has 14 amino acids. CDR3 DNA sequence: TGCGCCAGCAGCTCCCTTACATCCACAGATACGCAGTATTTT. As protein: CASSSLTSTDTQYF.

This clone was picked up one time. V gene TRBV5-1 combines with J gene TRBJ1-1; TRBD1 is a possible D gene (5 bases). CDR1 is SGHRS and CDR2 is YFSETQ in the germline V gene. CDR3 size: 15 residues. V lost 3 bases to trimming and J lost 4 bases, with 16 bases between them. The chain's CDR3 is CASSSNQGGGTEAFF. CDR3 DNA sequence: TGCGCCAGCAGCTCCAACCAGGGAGGAGGCACTGAAGCTTTCTTT.

V is TRBV13 and J is TRBJ2-2, with TRBD1 identical over 10 bases. CDR3 length equals 16 residues. Germline V gene data show CDR1 as PRHDT and CDR2 as FYEKMQ (reference sequence). V dropped 5 bases and J dropped 8; count of bases not matched to a gene: 11. In DNA form, the CDR3 reads TGTGCCAGCAGCAGATCCGGGACAGGGGTCCGAGGGGAGCTGTTTTTT. Its translation: CASSRSGTGVRGELFF.

This chain links TRBV18 with TRBJ1-2; maybe TRBD1 (5 bases). The CDR3 consists of 16 residues. Trimming removed 4 bases at V and 7 bases at J, with 22 bases between. Per germline, CDR1 KGHSH and CDR2 LQKENI. CDR3 sequence (DNA): TGTGCCAGCTCACTCTCCCCGGGGGGAATCGGGGGTGGCTACACCTTC. It codes for CASSLSPGGIGGGYTF. Supplemented by reference TRBV18 and TRBJ1-2, the full variable domain reads NAGVMQNPRHLVRRRGQEARLRCSPMKGHSHVYWYRQLPEEGLKFMVYLQKENIIDESGMPKERFSAEFPKEGPSILRIQQVVRGDSAAYFCASSLSPGGIGGGYTFGSGTRLTVV.

The chain recombines TRBV7-2 with TRBJ2-2; D might be TRBD2 (6 bases). V was clipped by 3 bases and J by 4 bases, with 15 bases between them. The CDR3 is made up of 16 amino acids. Germline lookup yields CDR1 SGHTA and CDR2 FQGNSA. The DNA for the CDR3 is TGTGCCAGCAGCTTGAGGCGGGGCGCGACCACCGGGGAGCTGTTTTTT. This gives the protein CASSLRRGATTGELFF.

This chain joins TRBV30 and TRBJ2-5; 8 positions agree with TRBD1. This CDR3 is 12 amino acids long. Germline assignment: CDR1 GTSNPN and CDR2 SVGIG (reference sequence). Trimming took 2 bases from V and 7 from J; bases not matched to a gene: 3. The chain's CDR3 is CAWSRDRGTQYF. The CDR3 DNA sequence: TGTGCCTGGAGTAGAGACAGGGGGACCCAGTACTTC.

CDR3 amino acids: CASSLSRDYGYTF. Here the CDR3 DNA reads TGCGCCAGCAGCTTGAGTCGGGACTATGGCTACACCTTC. This chain connects TRBV5-1 to TRBJ1-2; D remains ambiguous. Deletions cut 1 base from V and 3 bases from J, with 7 bases between. This CDR3 has 13 residues. In germline, CDR1 is SGHRS, CDR2 YFSETQ.

The chain combines TRBV5-1 with TRBJ2-3; 7 bases line up with TRBD2. V dropped 1 base and J dropped 6; count of bases not matched to a gene: 14. Looked up from germline, CDR1 is SGHRS and CDR2 is YFSETQ. The CDR3 runs 17 residues. The chain's CDR3 is CASSLTSTGRRRDTQYF. As DNA, the CDR3 is TGCGCCAGCAGCTTGACCTCGACCGGGAGGCGCCGCGATACGCAGTATTTT.

In this sample, this clone turned up a few times. J is TRBJ2-7 and V is TRBV10-3, with TRBD2 identical over 11 bases. V lost 10 bases, J lost 2 bases, and 1 base stayed unmatched. This CDR3 region has 12 residues. Germline values: CDR1 ENHRY, CDR2 SYGVKD. Written as DNA, the CDR3 is TGTGCCACGACTAGCGGGGCCTACGAGCAGTACTTC. This sequence encodes CATTSGAYEQYF.

The V and J genes are TRBV9 and TRBJ1-5, with a tentative D call TRBD1 (5 bases). There are 14 residues in the CDR3. V gave up 0 bases and J gave up 6 bases, with 10 bases separating them. The V gene's germline CDR1 is SGDLS and CDR2 YYNGEE. DNA of the CDR3: TGTGCCAGCAGCGTAGGAGCCGGGGGTCAGCCCCAGCATTTT. Translated: CASSVGAGGQPQHF.

V is TRBV5-6 and J is TRBJ2-7, with D possibly TRBD1 on 6 matching bases. CDR1 and CDR2 (germline): SGHDT, YYEEEE. Trimming removed 2 bases at V and 2 bases at J, with 8 bases between. This CDR3 has 13 amino acids. The DNA of the CDR3 is TGTGCCAGCAGCTTTGGGGGCGCCTACGAGCAGTACTTC. Translation: CASSFGGAYEQYF.

V usage is TRBV3-1 (or the pseudogene TRBV3-2) and J usage is TRBJ1-3, with unresolved D. V lost 1 base and J lost 7, with 5 bases in between. Germline loops: CDR1 LGHDT, CDR2 YNNKEL (reference sequence). The CDR3 length is 12 residues. For the CDR3, the DNA is TGTGCCAGCAGCCAAGTCCTGAACACCATATATTTT. This sequence encodes CASSQVLNTIYF.

This clone was seen just once. The rearrangement uses TRBV19 and TRBJ2-5, with TRBD1 matching 8 bases. The junction had 9 bases not matched to a gene; V was cut back by 8 bases and J by 4 bases. CDR1 is LNHDA and CDR2 is SQIVND in the germline V gene (reference sequence). The CDR3 loop spans 14 amino acids. The CDR3 protein is CASSRGQVGETQYF. The CDR3 DNA sequence: TGTGCCAGTTCCCGGGGACAGGTCGGAGAGACCCAGTACTTC.

The V gene is TRBV7-2, the J gene TRBJ1-5; TRBD1 might be the D (6 bases). V lost 5 bases to trimming and J lost 3 bases, with 14 bases between them. Germline V gene data show CDR1 as SGHTA and CDR2 as FQGNSA. The length of the CDR3 is 15 residues. The CDR3 region is CASSPGQLINQPQHF. CDR3 nucleotides: TGTGCCAGCAGCCCCGGACAGTTAATCAATCAGCCCCAGCATTTT.

This clone was seen just once. The chain employs TRBV2 and TRBJ2-1; the D gene is possibly TRBD2 (5 bases). Germline V lookup: CDR1 SNHLY, CDR2 FYNNEI. The CDR3 has 13 amino acids. V was shortened by 3 bases and J by 6 bases, with 9 bases between the two germline ends. In nucleotides, the CDR3 is TGTGCCAGCAGTGATACTAGAGGCAATGAGCAGTTCTTC. Amino acids: CASSDTRGNEQFF.

This rearrangement joins TRBV18 to TRBJ1-3; D gene ambiguous. Trimming removed 3 bases at V and 0 bases at J, with 12 bases between. The CDR3 runs to 16 residues. Germline V gene sequence: CDR1 KGHSH, CDR2 LQKENI. The CDR3 nucleotides read TGTGCCAGCTCACCGAAGAGTGCCTCCTCTGGAAACACCATATATTTT. Protein sequence: CASSPKSASSGNTIYF.

The J gene is TRBJ1-1, the V gene TRBV7-3; D unclear. V lost 2 bases and J 1 base, leaving 5 bases between the germline ends. The CDR3 has 13 residues. From germline, CDR1 is SGHTA and CDR2 FQGTGA. The CDR3 nucleotides are TGTGCCAGCAGCTTATACACGAACACTGAAGCTTTCTTT. Its translation: CASSLYTNTEAFF.

This rearrangement joins TRBV10-3 to TRBJ2-3, with 9 bases that match TRBD2. The CDR3 extends over 16 amino acids. In germline, CDR1 is ENHRY, CDR2 SYGVKD. V gave up 3 bases and J gave up 7 bases; unmatched junction bases: 11. The CDR3 bases are TGTGCCATCAGTGATTTGGCGGGGGGGACCATATATACGCAGTATTTT. It yields the protein CAISDLAGGTIYTQYF.

The rearrangement links TRBV9 to TRBJ1-5; no definite D call. The CDR3 is 14 residues long. Germline loops: CDR1 SGDLS, CDR2 YYNGEE. V gave up 3 bases and J gave up 6 bases, with 13 bases separating them. CDR3 coding DNA: TGTGCCAGCAGCGCGCAGGACGAGGGTCAGCCCCAGCATTTT. Translation: CASSAQDEGQPQHF.

This chain joins TRBV19 and TRBJ1-4, with a tentative D call TRBD1 (6 bases). The germline V gene encodes CDR1 LNHDA and CDR2 SQIVND (reference sequence). The CDR3 totals 14 residues. V shed 5 bases and J shed 10 bases, with 17 bases lying between them. CDR3 DNA: TGTGCCAGTAGTCCTCAGGAAAGGGGGGGAAAACTGTTTTTT. Its translation: CASSPQERGGKLFF.

J is TRBJ1-2 and V is TRBV5-1, with 9 bases fitting TRBD1. Trimming took 4 bases from V and 3 from J; bases not matched to a gene: 13. The CDR3 runs 17 residues. Germline CDR1 and CDR2: SGHRS and YFSETQ. The CDR3 loop reads CASSRTGAGTMDYGYTF. The CDR3 bases are TGCGCCAGCAGCCGGACAGGGGCAGGGACCATGGACTATGGCTACACCTTC.

The chain joins TRBV7-9 to TRBJ1-1; no firm D call. The CDR3 contains 11 residues. Trimming cost V 3 bases and J 11 bases, with 10 bases left between them. Germline CDR1 and CDR2: SEHNR and FQNEAQ (reference sequence). CDR3 residues: CASSFSVEAFF. The CDR3 DNA reads TGTGCCAGCAGCTTTAGTGTAGAGGCTTTCTTT.

Here the CDR3 DNA reads TGCAGCGTTCAGTCTCAGGCCAGGGTTGGCTACACCTTC. It is translated as CSVQSQARVGYTF. The chain combines TRBV29-1 with TRBJ1-2; possible D gene TRBD1, 5 bases. The CDR3 is 13 amino acids. The V gene's germline CDR1 is SQVTM and CDR2 ANQGSEA. V lost 5 bases and J lost 7, with 17 bases in between.